This TCR beta chain was profiled in a study of shared clonotypes between healthy human individuals (dated by TCRdb to the early 2020s). Background on the whole study: A few men and two women, aged 18 to 49 years, made up the cohort. Leukapheresis yielded between about 0.85 and 10 billion PBMCs per donor. To estimate repertoire size and how much clonotype sharing occurs between individuals, the study deeply sequenced the blood TCR repertoires of roughly 5 healthy adults. For each donor, CD4 naive and CD4 memory were each given three plates, CD8 naive was given two plates, and CD8 memory was given one plate. Libraries were prepared and TCR repertoires were sequenced by different laboratories using diverse techniques, in order to increase sequencing depth and limit assay-specific biases.

TCR CDR3 regions were amplified from genomic DNA by multiplex PCR using the deep immunoSEQ assay. Extracted genomic DNA from each cell subset was distributed evenly across all wells of several immunoSEQ 96-well plates, and each plate was treated as a replicate. For sorted subsets, each replicate PCR was loaded with 200 to 250 ng genomic DNA, equivalent to 30,000 or so T cell genomes. Purified libraries were quantified with a Qubit 3.0 fluorometer, sized on a Bioanalyzer 2100, and re-quantified with the KAPA Library Quantification kit. Each immunoSEQ 96-well plate was sequenced on its own single-read 150-cycle Illumina NextSeq 550 flow cell. Under the source paper's analysis protocol: Because the immunoSEQ output held only junctional sequences and lacked quality scores, the filtering could not match the filtering applied to full-length reads. Sequences were annotated with PyIR, a Python wrapper for IgBLAST v1.9, using IMGT germline references to assign V/J genes and CDR3. Any read was removed if the V/J assignment was weak (E-value above 1e-6), the CDR3 was missing, or the read contained stop codons, out-of-frame junctions, or ambiguous translated residues. V3J clonotypes were defined as sequences sharing an identical inferred V gene, J gene, and CDR3 amino acid sequence. To compute the percentage overlap between repertoires, the number of shared unique clonotypes was divided by the size of the smaller repertoire. Repertoire richness was assessed with RTK rarefaction, the Chao1 estimator, and Recon v2.1 estimates of unobserved clonotypes. Generation probabilities for all TCRbeta clonotypes obtained by the gDNA method from a few donors were computed using OLGA. This is the immuneACCESS table as TCRdb keeps it, with only in-frame sequences that have V and J called. A part of the clones is gone; compared with another copy, unresolved V genes explain less than half, and the rest is unexplained. V and J calls and clone size are those listed in that table; D and trimming were worked out from the DNA. The sample includes over a million clones, with 95% to 97% observed a single time. Jointly, the top ten make up approximately 1.1% of the sample.

The germline V gene (reference sequence) provides CDR1 SEHNR and CDR2 FQNEAQ. V loses 1 base of germline sequence and J loses 1 base, and the interval between the two ends is 7 bases. The CDR3 goes from the cysteine to the phenylalanine over 14 residues. Only the CDR3 DNA is retained, 42 bases long and in frame from the first base. The paper's findings and limits, for the study overall: When a few donors were compared, the shared fraction of clonotypes was roughly 4.8% for naive CD4, more than 3% for naive CD8, more than 2% for memory CD4, and less than 0.5% for memory CD8. The genetic and exposure-history diversity represented was limited by the small number of donors. Rarefaction of sorted-subset datasets indicated incomplete sequencing despite the large sequencing depth. Sampling was limited to blood, and TCR repertoires in tissue likely differ from TCR repertoires in blood. Pairwise subsampling led to the expectation that sequencing depth would affect the degree of clonotype sharing among donors. Clonotypes shared by all four sorted-subset donors showed higher generation probabilities than non-shared clonotypes. Estimated clonotype richness was generally larger for naive than for memory subsets.

Healthy HIV-negative adults with no recently reported acute infections or vaccinations were included as donors. Every donor was a Caucasian adult living in Nashville, Tennessee, USA. Magnetic negative selection was used to enrich CD4+ T cells, after which naive cells were positively selected on CD45RA and the negative fraction became the memory subset. Blood was obtained by leukapheresis, after which PBMCs were separated by Ficoll-Histopaque density gradient centrifugation and cryopreserved in liquid nitrogen vapor phase. Analytical flow cytometry was used to check the purity and quantity of each magnetically sorted T cell population. Genomic DNA was isolated from every sorted fraction and measured by UV absorbance on a Nanodrop 2000c. In regard to this clone: The antigen it binds to is not known. No per-base quality is available; no much larger clone lies one base away.

The material sequenced was naive CD4+ T cells sorted from blood. Explained via the paper, the cell subset or site label denotes: CD45RA+ positively selected. The rearranged segments are TRBV7-9 and TRBJ1-1; too little of a D gene remains to name it. The receptor was isolated from a man between 25 and 39 years old in good health. The bases are TGTGCCAGCAGCTTAGTAACAGAGAACACTGAAGCTTTCTTT. Its amino acids are CASSLVTENTEAFF.